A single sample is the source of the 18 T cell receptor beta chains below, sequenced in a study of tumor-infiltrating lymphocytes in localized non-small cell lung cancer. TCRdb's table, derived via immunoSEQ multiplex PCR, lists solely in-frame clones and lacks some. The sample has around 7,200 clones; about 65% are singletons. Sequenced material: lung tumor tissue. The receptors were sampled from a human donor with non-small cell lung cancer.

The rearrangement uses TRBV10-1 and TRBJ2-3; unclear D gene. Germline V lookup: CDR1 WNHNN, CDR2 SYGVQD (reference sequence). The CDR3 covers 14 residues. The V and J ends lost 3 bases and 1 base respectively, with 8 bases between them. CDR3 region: CASSDRGRTDTQYF. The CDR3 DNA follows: TGCGCCAGCAGTGACCGTGGACGCACAGATACGCAGTATTTT.

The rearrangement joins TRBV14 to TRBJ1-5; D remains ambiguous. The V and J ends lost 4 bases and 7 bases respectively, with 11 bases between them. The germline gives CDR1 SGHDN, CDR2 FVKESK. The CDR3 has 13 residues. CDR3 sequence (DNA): TGTGCCAGCAGCCTGCCCAGACGCCAGCCCCAGCATTTT. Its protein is CASSLPRRQPQHF.

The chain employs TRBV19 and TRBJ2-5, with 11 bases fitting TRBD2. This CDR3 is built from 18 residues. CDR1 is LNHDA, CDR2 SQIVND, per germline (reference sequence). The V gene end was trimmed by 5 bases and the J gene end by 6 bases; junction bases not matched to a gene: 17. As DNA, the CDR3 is TGTGCCAGTAGTTTCTCCGGGACTAGCGGAGACCCACGGAAGACCCAGTACTTC. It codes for CASSFSGTSGDPRKTQYF.

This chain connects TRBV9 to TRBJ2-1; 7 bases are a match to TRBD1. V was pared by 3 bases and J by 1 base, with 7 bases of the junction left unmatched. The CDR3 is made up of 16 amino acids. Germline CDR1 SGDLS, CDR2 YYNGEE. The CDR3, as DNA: TGTGCCAGCAGCGCTCTGTGGACAGGTTCCTACAATGAGCAGTTCTTC. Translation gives CASSALWTGSYNEQFF.

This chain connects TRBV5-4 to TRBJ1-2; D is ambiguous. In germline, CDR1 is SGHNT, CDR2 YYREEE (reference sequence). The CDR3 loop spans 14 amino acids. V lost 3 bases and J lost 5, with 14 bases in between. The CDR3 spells CASSSFDAKYGYTF. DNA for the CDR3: TGTGCCAGCAGCTCCTTCGACGCCAAATATGGCTACACCTTC.

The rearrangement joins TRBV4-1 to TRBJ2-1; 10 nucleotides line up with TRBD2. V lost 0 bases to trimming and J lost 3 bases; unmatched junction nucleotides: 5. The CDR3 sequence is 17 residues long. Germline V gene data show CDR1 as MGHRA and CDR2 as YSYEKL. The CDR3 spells CASSQDSSGGHYNEQFF. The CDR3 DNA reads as TGCGCCAGCAGCCAAGATTCTAGCGGGGGTCACTACAATGAGCAGTTCTTC.

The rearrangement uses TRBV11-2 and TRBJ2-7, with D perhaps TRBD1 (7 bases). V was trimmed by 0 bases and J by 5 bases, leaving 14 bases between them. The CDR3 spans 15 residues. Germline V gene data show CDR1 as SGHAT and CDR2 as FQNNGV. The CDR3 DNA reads TGTGCCAGCAGCTTAGAAGGAGGGGGCAGCGACGAGCAGTACTTC. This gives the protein CASSLEGGGSDEQYF.

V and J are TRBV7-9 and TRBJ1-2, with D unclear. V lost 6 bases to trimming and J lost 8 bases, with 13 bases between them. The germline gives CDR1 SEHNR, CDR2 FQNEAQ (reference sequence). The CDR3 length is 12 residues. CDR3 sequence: CASSTTAPGYTF. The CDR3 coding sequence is TGTGCCAGCAGTACCACCGCCCCCGGCTACACCTTC.

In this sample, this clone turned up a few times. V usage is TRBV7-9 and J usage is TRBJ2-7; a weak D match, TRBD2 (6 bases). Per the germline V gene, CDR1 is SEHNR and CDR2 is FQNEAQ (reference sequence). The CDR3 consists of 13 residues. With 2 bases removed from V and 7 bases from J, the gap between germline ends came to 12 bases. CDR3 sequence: CASSLRSGGEQYF. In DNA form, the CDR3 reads TGTGCCAGCAGCTTAAGGAGTGGGGGGGAGCAGTACTTC. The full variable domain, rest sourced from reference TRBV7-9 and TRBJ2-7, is DTGVSQNPRHKITKRGQNVTFRCDPISEHNRLYWYRQTLGQGPEFLTYFQNEAQLEKSRLLSDRFSAERPKGSFSTLEIQRTEQGDSAMYLCASSLRSGGEQYFGPGTRLTVT.

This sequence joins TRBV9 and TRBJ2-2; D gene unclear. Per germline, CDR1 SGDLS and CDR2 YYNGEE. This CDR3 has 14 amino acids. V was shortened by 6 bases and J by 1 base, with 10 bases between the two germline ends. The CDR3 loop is CASKSRLNTGELFF. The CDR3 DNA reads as TGTGCCAGCAAAAGTCGACTGAACACCGGGGAGCTGTTTTTT.

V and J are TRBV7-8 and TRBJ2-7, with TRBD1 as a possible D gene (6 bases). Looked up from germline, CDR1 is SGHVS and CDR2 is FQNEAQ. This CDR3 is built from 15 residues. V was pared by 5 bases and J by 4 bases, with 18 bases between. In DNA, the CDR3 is TGTGCCAGCAGCAACTACAGGGACCTCCAATACGAGCAGTACTTC. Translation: CASSNYRDLQYEQYF.

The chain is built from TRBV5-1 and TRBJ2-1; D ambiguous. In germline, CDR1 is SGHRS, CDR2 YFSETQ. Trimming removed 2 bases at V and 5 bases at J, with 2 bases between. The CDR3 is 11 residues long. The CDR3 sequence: CASSFHNEQFF. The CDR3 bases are TGCGCCAGCAGCTTTCACAATGAGCAGTTCTTC.

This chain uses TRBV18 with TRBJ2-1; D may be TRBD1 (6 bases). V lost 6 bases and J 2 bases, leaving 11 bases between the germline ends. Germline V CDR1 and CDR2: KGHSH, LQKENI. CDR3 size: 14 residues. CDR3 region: CASSPRDTYNEQFF. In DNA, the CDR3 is TGTGCCAGCTCGCCCCGGGACACCTACAATGAGCAGTTCTTC.

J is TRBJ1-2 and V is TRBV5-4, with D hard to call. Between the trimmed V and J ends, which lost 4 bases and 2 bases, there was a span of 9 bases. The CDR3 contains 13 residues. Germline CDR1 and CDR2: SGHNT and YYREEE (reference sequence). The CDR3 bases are TGTGCCAGCAGCCAGGACGGGAACTATGGCTACACCTTC. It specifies CASSQDGNYGYTF.

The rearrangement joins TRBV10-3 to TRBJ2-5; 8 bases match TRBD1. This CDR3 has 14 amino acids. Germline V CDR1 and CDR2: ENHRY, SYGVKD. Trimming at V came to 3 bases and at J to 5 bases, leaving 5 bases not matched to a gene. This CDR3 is CAISEGTGRETQYF. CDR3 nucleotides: TGTGCCATCAGTGAAGGGACAGGACGCGAGACCCAGTACTTC.

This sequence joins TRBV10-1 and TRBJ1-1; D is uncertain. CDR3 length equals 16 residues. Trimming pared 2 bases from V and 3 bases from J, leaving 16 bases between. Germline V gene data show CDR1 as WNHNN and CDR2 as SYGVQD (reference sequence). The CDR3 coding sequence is TGCGCCAGCAGTGAGCCCTACAGCTTCGGGGACACTGAAGCTTTCTTT. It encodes CASSEPYSFGDTEAFF.

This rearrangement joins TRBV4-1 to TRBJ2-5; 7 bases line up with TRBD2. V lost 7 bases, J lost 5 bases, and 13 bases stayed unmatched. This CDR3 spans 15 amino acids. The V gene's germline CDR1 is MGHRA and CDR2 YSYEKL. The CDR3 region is CASTPDPGRLETQYF. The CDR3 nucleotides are TGCGCCAGCACCCCGGACCCCGGGAGGTTGGAGACCCAGTACTTC.

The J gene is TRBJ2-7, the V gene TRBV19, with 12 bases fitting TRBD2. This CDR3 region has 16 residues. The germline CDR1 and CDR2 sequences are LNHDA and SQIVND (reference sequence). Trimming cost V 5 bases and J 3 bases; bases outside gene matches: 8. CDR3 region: CASSPRLAGAFYEQYF. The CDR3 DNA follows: TGTGCCAGTAGTCCCCGACTAGCGGGGGCCTTCTACGAGCAGTACTTC.